The 23 T cell receptor beta chains below come from one sample, sequenced in a study of blood T cell repertoires in COVID-19. Profiling relied on immunoSEQ multiplex PCR, and the TCRdb table lists in-frame clones only, not all of them. The table lists approximately 140,000 clones, around nine tenths of them singletons. The sample comprised peripheral blood. The source is a human donor in a cohort sampled during active COVID-19.

The chain links TRBV9 to TRBJ1-1, with TRBD1 matching 10 bases. This CDR3 region has 16 residues. The V and J ends lost 1 base and 5 bases, in that order; junction bases with no gene match: 8. CDR1 and CDR2 from the germline V gene are SGDLS and YYNGEE. CDR3 nucleotide sequence: TGTGCCAGCAGCGTAACCGGGACAGGGGAGGTTACTGAAGCTTTCTTT. Protein sequence: CASSVTGTGEVTEAFF.

The rearrangement joins TRBV7-3 to TRBJ2-5; 9 bases agree with TRBD1. V trimming: 6 bases; J trimming: 5 bases; junction bases outside the gene matches: 7. CDR1 and CDR2 (germline): SGHTA, FQGTGA. The CDR3 is 14 residues long. CDR3 sequence (DNA): TGTGCCAGCAGTCGGGACAGGGTATCGGAGACCCAGTACTTC. The encoded protein is CASSRDRVSETQYF.

The gene calls are TRBV11-2 and TRBJ2-5; 8 bases align to TRBD2. The trim removed 1 base at V and 5 bases at J, leaving 3 bases unmatched. This CDR3 comprises 14 residues. Germline V gene sequence: CDR1 SGHAT, CDR2 FQNNGV. The CDR3 here is CASSLGGRPETQYF. DNA of the CDR3: TGTGCCAGCAGCTTAGGCGGGAGGCCGGAGACCCAGTACTTC.

The rearrangement joins TRBV6-4 to TRBJ1-3; 8 positions match TRBD1. The germline gives CDR1 MRHNA, CDR2 SNTAGT. The CDR3 runs 16 residues. Trimming at V came to 5 bases and at J to 0 bases, leaving 6 bases not matched to a gene. This CDR3 is CASSQGQGSSGNTIYF. The CDR3 coding sequence is TGTGCCAGCAGTCAAGGACAGGGCAGCTCTGGAAACACCATATATTTT.

J is TRBJ1-2 and V is TRBV30, with D unclear. Germline V gene sequence: CDR1 GTSNPN, CDR2 SVGIG (reference sequence). The CDR3 loop spans 14 amino acids. Trimming removed 2 bases from V and 3 bases from J, with 13 bases in between. CDR3 region: CAWSIPAGYYGYTF. CDR3 bases: TGTGCCTGGAGTATCCCGGCCGGGTACTATGGCTACACCTTC.

This chain connects TRBV4-2 to TRBJ2-7, with D possibly TRBD1 on 5 matching bases. Germline assignment: CDR1 LGHNA and CDR2 YNFKEQ. Trimming took 0 bases from V and 3 from J, leaving 30 bases between them. The CDR3 is 21 amino acids. The DNA for the CDR3 is TGTGCCAGCAGCCAAGATGCCATGGGGCAGGGTTCGTTTGTCTCCAGCTACGAGCAGTACTTC. Its protein product is CASSQDAMGQGSFVSSYEQYF.

J is TRBJ2-3 and V is TRBV14; 10 nucleotides match TRBD2. The V and J ends lost 0 bases and 8 bases, in that order; junction bases with no gene match: 5. CDR1 is SGHDN, CDR2 FVKESK, per germline. CDR3 length: 15 residues. CDR3 DNA sequence: TGTGCCAGCAGCCAAGACAGCGGGGGGGGCCGTACGCAGTATTTT. Translation gives CASSQDSGGGRTQYF.

The chain employs TRBV6-5 and TRBJ2-2; TRBD2 matches at 11 bases. Germline assignment: CDR1 MNHEY and CDR2 SVGAGI. The CDR3 has 15 residues. V lost 6 bases, J lost 4 bases, and 4 bases stayed unmatched. The CDR3 reads CASRRGLAVTGELFF. Written as DNA, the CDR3 is TGTGCCAGCAGACGGGGACTAGCGGTCACCGGGGAGCTGTTTTTT.

The rearrangement uses TRBV19 and TRBJ1-1; no reliable D call. The CDR3 length is 15 residues. The V and J ends lost 7 bases and 2 bases respectively, with 17 bases between them. The germline V gene encodes CDR1 LNHDA and CDR2 SQIVND (reference sequence). The CDR3: CASKGRVKINTEAFF. The CDR3 nucleotides read TGTGCCAGTAAAGGGAGGGTAAAGATAAACACTGAAGCTTTCTTT.

This sequence joins TRBV28 and TRBJ1-5, with unresolved D. The CDR3 sequence is 17 residues long. The V and J ends lost 5 bases and 1 base respectively, with 18 bases between them. Germline assignment: CDR1 MDHEN and CDR2 SYDVKM. Here the CDR3 reads CASSIAPPDLSNQPQHF. CDR3 bases: TGTGCCAGCAGTATCGCCCCGCCGGACTTAAGCAATCAGCCCCAGCATTTT.

This clone has only one observation. V usage is TRBV6-2 or TRBV6-3 and J usage is TRBJ2-3, with 7 bases aligning to TRBD2. V shed 0 bases, J shed 1 base, and the junction held 7 bases outside the gene matches. This CDR3 spans 17 amino acids. CDR1 and CDR2 (germline): MNHEY, SVGEGT. In DNA, the CDR3 is TGTGCCAGCAGTTACTCCGGGGGGAGGGCTGGCACAGATACGCAGTATTTT. Translated: CASSYSGGRAGTDTQYF.

The chain employs TRBV4-3 and TRBJ2-2; 7 nucleotides align to TRBD1. V trimming: 0 bases; J trimming: 1 base; junction bases outside the gene matches: 5. This CDR3 comprises 17 residues. Germline V CDR1 and CDR2: LGHNA, YSLEER. CDR3 coding DNA: TGCGCCAGCAGCCAAGACGGTGGGACAGAGAACACCGGGGAGCTGTTTTTT. Its protein is CASSQDGGTENTGELFF.

The chain recombines TRBV6-5 with TRBJ2-6, with D unclear. The V gene lost 2 bases and the J gene lost 3 bases, with 5 bases spanning the gap. The CDR3 is 14 residues long. CDR1 and CDR2 (germline): MNHEY, SVGAGI. Here the CDR3 reads CASSYGHGANVLTF. CDR3 coding DNA: TGTGCCAGCAGTTACGGCCATGGGGCCAACGTCCTGACTTTC.

The chain has TRBV11-3 and TRBJ2-3; a weak D match, TRBD2 (6 bases). This CDR3 region has 15 residues. Germline V lookup: CDR1 SGHNT, CDR2 YENEEA. V was clipped by 0 bases and J by 8 bases, with 15 bases between them. The CDR3 nucleotides read TGTGCCAGCAGCTTAGAGGCTAGTTTGGGAGGTACGCAGTATTTT. Translation gives CASSLEASLGGTQYF. Based on the CDR3 plus reference TRBV11-3 and TRBJ2-3, the full variable domain is EAGVVQSPRYKIIEKKQPVAFWCNPISGHNTLYWYLQNLGQGPELLIRYENEEAVDDSQLPKDRFSAERLKGVDSTLKIQPAELGDSAVYLCASSLEASLGGTQYFGPGTRLTVL.

V usage is TRBV9 and J usage is TRBJ2-1; 10 positions match TRBD2. V shed 3 bases, J shed 1 base, and the junction held 7 bases outside the gene matches. From germline, CDR1 is SGDLS and CDR2 YYNGEE. The CDR3 contains 17 residues. The CDR3 nucleotides are TGTGCCAGCAGCGGATCCCTAGCGGGGGCTTCCTACAATGAGCAGTTCTTC. Translating gives CASSGSLAGASYNEQFF.

The gene calls are TRBV7-9 and TRBJ2-5; D may be TRBD1 (5 bases). V was trimmed by 5 bases and J by 3 bases, leaving 13 bases between them. Germline-derived CDR1 and CDR2 are SEHNR and FQNEAQ (reference sequence). This CDR3 has 14 residues. For the CDR3, the DNA is TGTGCCAGCAGCCCAGACCCCAGGGAAGAGACCCAGTACTTC. Translated: CASSPDPREETQYF.

This sequence joins TRBV7-2 and TRBJ2-1, with 13 nucleotides matching TRBD2. Trimming took 5 bases from V and 8 from J; bases not matched to a gene: 9. The CDR3 length is 16 residues. The V gene's germline CDR1 is SGHTA and CDR2 FQGNSA. The DNA for the CDR3 is TGTGCCAGCAGCCGGCGGACTAGCGGGAGCTTCGATGAGCAGTTCTTC. Residues: CASSRRTSGSFDEQFF. The variable domain in full, completed from reference TRBV7-2 and TRBJ2-1, reads GAGVSQSPSNKVTEKGKDVELRCDPISGHTALYWYRQSLGQGLEFLIYFQGNSAPDKSGLPSDRFSAERTGGSVSTLTIQRTQQEDSAVYLCASSRRTSGSFDEQFFGPGTRLTVL.

The chain couples TRBV6-6 to TRBJ1-2, with D possibly TRBD1 on 6 matching bases. Per germline, CDR1 MNHNY and CDR2 SVGAGI (reference sequence). Trimming left V 5 bases short and J 5 bases short, with 18 bases between. CDR3 length: 15 residues. The CDR3 sequence: CASSAEGDVLYGYTF. The DNA of the CDR3 is TGTGCCAGCAGTGCAGAGGGGGACGTCTTATATGGCTACACCTTC.

The chain joins TRBV7-8 to TRBJ2-1; 14 bases line up with TRBD2. This CDR3 is built from 15 residues. Germline CDR1 SGHVS, CDR2 FQNEAQ. V lost 3 bases and J lost 8; bases outside the gene matches: 3. This CDR3 is CASSFRLAGGDEQFF. In DNA, the CDR3 is TGTGCCAGCAGCTTCCGACTAGCGGGGGGGGATGAGCAGTTCTTC.

J is TRBJ2-1 and V is TRBV7-2, with TRBD1 identical over 9 bases. The CDR3 is made up of 15 amino acids. Germline CDR1 reads SGHTA; CDR2 reads FQGNSA. The V segment lost 8 bases and the J segment 5 bases; nucleotides outside the gene matches: 10. CDR3 in DNA: TGTGCCAGCGGCATCCCCGGGACAGGGAACAATGAGCAGTTCTTC. Residues: CASGIPGTGNNEQFF.

The chain employs TRBV28 and TRBJ1-2, with 10 bases matching TRBD1. CDR3 length: 13 residues. CDR1 is MDHEN, CDR2 SYDVKM, per germline. V lost 8 bases, J lost 5 bases, and 5 bases stayed unmatched. This chain's CDR3 is CASATGGTYGYTF. CDR3 sequence (DNA): TGTGCCAGCGCGACAGGGGGCACTTATGGCTACACCTTC.

The table lists this clone with a count of one. The chain uses TRBV7-9 and TRBJ2-7; 7 nucleotides align to TRBD2. From germline, CDR1 is SEHNR and CDR2 FQNEAQ (reference sequence). V dropped 1 base and J dropped 3; count of bases not matched to a gene: 9. CDR3 length: 16 amino acids. In DNA form, the CDR3 reads TGTGCCAGCAGCTTAGGGCAGGGAGGGCTTATCTACGAGCAGTACTTC. It translates to CASSLGQGGLIYEQYF.

This chain connects TRBV5-8 to TRBJ2-2; TRBD1 might be the D (6 bases). Germline V gene sequence: CDR1 SGHTS, CDR2 YDEGEE. V was trimmed by 0 bases and J by 2 bases, leaving 14 bases between them. This CDR3 has 17 residues. The CDR3 is CASSLGRGRDNTGELFF. CDR3 nucleotides: TGTGCCAGCAGCTTGGGCAGGGGCAGGGATAACACCGGGGAGCTGTTTTTT. The full variable domain, rest sourced from reference TRBV5-8 and TRBJ2-2, is EAGVTQSPTHLIKTRGQQATLRCSPISGHTSVYWYQQALGLGLQFLLWYDEGEERNRGNFPPRFSGRQFPNYSSELNVNALELEDSALYLCASSLGRGRDNTGELFFGEGSRLTVL.